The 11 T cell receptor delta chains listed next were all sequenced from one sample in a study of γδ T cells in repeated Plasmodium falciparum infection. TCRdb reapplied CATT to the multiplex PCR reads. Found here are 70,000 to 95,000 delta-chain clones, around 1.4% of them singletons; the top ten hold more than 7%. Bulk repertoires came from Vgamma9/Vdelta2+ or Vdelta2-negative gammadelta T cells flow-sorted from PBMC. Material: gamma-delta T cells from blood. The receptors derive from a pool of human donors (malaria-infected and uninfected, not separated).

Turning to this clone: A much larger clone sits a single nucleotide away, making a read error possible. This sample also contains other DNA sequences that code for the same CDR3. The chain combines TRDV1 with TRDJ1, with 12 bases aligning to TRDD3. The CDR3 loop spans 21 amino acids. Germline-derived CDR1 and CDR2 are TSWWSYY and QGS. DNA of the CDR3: TGTGCTCTTGGGGAACCTGGTACTGGGGGATACCGATTCTACCCCGTTAATAAGCTCATCTTT. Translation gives CALGEPGTGGYRFYPVNKLIF.

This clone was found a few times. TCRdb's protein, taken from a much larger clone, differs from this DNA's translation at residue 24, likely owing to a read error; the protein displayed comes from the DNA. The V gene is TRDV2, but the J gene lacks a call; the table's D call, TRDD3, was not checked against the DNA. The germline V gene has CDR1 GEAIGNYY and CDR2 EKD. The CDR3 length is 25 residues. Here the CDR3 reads CACDGAVLPTRLGDEYSPYTDKLTF. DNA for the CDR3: TGTGCCTGTGACGGCGCGGTCCTACCGACCCGGCTGGGGGACGAATACAGTCCGTACACCGATAAACTCACCTTT.

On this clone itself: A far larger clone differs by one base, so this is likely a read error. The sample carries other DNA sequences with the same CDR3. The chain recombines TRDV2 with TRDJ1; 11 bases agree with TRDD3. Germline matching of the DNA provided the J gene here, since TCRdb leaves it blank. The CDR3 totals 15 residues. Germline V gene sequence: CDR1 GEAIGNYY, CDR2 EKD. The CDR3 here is CACDRLGDTSDKLIF. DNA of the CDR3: TGCGCCTGTGACCGGCTGGGGGATACCTCCGATAAACTCATCTTT.

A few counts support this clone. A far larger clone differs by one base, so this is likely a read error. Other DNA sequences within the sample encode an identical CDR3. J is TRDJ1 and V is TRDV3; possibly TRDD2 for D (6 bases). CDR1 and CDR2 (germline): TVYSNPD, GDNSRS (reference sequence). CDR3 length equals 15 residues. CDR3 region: CASSFAGKNTDKLIF. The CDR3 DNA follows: TGTGCCTCTTCCTTCGCGGGGAAAAACACCGATAAGCTCATCTTT.

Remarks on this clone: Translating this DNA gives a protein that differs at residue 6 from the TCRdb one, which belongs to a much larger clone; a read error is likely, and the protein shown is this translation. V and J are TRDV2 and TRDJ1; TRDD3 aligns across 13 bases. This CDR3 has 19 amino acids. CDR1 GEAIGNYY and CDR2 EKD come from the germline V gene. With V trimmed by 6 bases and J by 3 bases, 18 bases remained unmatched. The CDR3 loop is CACSTPPKTGGYASDKLIF. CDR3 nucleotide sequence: TGTGCCTGTTCTACTCCACCCAAAACTGGGGGATACGCTTCCGATAAACTCATCTTT.

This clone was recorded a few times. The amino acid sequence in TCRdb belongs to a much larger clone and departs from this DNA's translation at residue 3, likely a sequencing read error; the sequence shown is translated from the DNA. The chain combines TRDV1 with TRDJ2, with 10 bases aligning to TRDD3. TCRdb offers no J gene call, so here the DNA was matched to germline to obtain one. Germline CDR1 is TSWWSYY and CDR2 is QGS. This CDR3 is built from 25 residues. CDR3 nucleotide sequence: TGTGCTCCTGGGGGGGCTGGGGTTACTGGGGGATTGAGGGCTCAAGGATTTGCTTTGACAGCACAACTCTTCTTT. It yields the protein CAPGGAGVTGGLRAQGFALTAQLFF.

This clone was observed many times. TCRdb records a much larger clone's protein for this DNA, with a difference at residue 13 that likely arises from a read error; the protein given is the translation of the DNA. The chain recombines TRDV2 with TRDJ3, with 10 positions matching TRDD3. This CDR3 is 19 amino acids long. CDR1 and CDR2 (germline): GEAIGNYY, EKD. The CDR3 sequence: CACDILGDALSWGTRQMFF. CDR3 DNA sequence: TGTGCCTGTGACATACTGGGGGATGCCCTCTCCTGGGGCACCCGACAGATGTTTTTC.

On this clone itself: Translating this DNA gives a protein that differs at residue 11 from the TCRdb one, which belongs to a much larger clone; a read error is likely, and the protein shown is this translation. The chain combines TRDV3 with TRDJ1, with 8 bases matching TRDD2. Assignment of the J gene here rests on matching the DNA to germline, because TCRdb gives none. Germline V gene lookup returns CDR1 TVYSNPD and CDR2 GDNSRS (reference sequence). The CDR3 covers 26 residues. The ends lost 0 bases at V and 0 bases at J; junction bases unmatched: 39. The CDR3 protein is CAFSSVHTSYIRRVDIPRYDTDKLIF. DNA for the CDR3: TGTGCCTTTAGCTCCGTCCATACTTCCTACATACGGAGGGTGGACATACCCAGATATGACACCGATAAACTCATCTTT.

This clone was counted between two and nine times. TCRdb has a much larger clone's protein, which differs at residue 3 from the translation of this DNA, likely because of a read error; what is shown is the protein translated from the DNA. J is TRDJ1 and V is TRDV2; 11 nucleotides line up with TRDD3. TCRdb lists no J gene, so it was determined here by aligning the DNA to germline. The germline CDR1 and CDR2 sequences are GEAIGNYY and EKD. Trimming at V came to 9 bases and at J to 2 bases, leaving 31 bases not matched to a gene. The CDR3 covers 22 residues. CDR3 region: CASWHPTSSRSTGGYFTDKLIF. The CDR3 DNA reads TGTGCCAGTTGGCATCCTACGTCTTCTAGGTCTACTGGGGGATATTTTACCGATAAACTCATCTTT.

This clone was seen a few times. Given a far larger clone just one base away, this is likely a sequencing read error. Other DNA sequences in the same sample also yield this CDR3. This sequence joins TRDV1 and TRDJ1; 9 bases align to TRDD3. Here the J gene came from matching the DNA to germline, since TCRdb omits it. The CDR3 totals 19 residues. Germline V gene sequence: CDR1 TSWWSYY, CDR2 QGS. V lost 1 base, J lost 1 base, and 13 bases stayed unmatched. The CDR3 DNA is TGTGCTCTTGGGGAACAATGTACGGGGGGATACTGGGGCACCGATAAACTCATCTTT. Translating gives CALGEQCTGGYWGTDKLIF.

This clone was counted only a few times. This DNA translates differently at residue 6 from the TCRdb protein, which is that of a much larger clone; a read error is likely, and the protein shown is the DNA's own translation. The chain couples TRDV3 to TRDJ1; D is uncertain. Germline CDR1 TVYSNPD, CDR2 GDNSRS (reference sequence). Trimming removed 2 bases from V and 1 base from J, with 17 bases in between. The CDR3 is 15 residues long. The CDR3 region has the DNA TGTGCCTTTTACACGGAATGGAATGGCACCGATAAACTCATCTTT. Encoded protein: CAFYTEWNGTDKLIF. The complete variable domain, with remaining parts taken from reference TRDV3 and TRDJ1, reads CDKVTQSSPDQTVASGSEVVLLCTYDTVYSNPDLFWYRIRPDYSFQFVFYGDNSRSEGADFTQGRFSVKHILTQKAFHLVISPVRTEDSATYYCAFYTEWNGTDKLIFGKGTRVTVEP.